This T cell receptor (beta chain) was captured by sequencing in a study of T cells in Graves' hyperthyroidism and ophthalmopathy. At least ten counts were recorded for this clonotype. Amplification of TCR beta CDR3 regions used RNA as the template. The HTBI primer set drove a first-round RT-PCR of the TCR CDR3. TCRdb reanalysed the multiplex PCR reads using MiXCR and keeps one entry per CDR3 protein. The sample consists of 350,000 or so distinct CDR3 sequences, approximately 17% of them appearing once. Sequencing used blood. The sequence derives from a woman in her 30s with Graves' hyperthyroidism that later progressed to Graves' ophthalmopathy.

The CDR3 nucleotides read TGTGCCAGCAGCTTAGTAATTGGATCGGAGACCCAGTACTTC. Translation gives CASSLVIGSETQYF. The rearrangement joins TRBV11-2 to TRBJ2-5; D unresolved. Trimming took 1 base from V and 5 from J, leaving 11 bases between them. Germline assignment: CDR1 SGHAT and CDR2 FQNNGV. CDR3 size: 14 residues.